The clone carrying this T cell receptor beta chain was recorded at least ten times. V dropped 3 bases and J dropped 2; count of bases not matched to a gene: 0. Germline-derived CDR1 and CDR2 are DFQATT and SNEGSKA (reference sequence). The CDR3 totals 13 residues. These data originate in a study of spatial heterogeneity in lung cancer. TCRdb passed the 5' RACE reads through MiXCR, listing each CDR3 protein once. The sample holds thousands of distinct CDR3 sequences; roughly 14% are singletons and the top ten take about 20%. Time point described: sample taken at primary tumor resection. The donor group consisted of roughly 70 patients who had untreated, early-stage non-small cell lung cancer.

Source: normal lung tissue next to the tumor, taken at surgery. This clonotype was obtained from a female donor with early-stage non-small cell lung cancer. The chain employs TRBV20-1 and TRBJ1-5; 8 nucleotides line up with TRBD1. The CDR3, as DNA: TGCAGTGCTAGGACAGGGGGCAATCAGCCCCAGCATTTT. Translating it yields CSARTGGNQPQHF.